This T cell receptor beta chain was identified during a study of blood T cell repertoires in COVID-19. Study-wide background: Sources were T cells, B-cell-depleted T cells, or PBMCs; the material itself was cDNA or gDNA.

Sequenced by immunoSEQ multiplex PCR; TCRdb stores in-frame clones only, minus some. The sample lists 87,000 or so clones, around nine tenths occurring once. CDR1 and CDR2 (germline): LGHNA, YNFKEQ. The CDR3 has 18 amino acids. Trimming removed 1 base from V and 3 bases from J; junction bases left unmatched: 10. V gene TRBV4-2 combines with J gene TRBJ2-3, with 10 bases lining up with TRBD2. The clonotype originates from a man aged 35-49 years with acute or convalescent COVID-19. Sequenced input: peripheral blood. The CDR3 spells CASSQGMRASGSTDTQYF. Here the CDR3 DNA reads TGTGCCAGCAGCCAAGGGATGCGCGCTAGCGGGAGTACAGATACGCAGTATTTT.